Below, 5 T cell receptor beta chains from the same sample are listed, as sequenced in a study of blood T cell repertoires in COVID-19. Some clones are missing from TCRdb's copy, which holds only in-frame ones; the method was immunoSEQ multiplex PCR. Of over 250,000 clones in the sample, around 89% were seen once. Sequencing input: peripheral blood. The receptors shown here come from a woman aged 55-70 years with acute or convalescent COVID-19.

The chain links TRBV7-8 to TRBJ1-5, with D maybe TRBD1 (5 bases). CDR1 and CDR2 (germline): SGHVS, FQNEAQ. This CDR3 region has 14 residues. V was cut by 9 bases and J by 1 base, with 13 bases left in between. The CDR3 nucleotides are TGTGCCAGTACTCAGGGTGACAGCAATCAGCCCCAGCATTTT. Its translation is CASTQGDSNQPQHF.

This chain joins TRBV5-6 and TRBJ2-2, with a possible D match to TRBD1 (5 bases). The germline V gene has CDR1 SGHDT and CDR2 YYEEEE. CDR3 length: 16 residues. V lost 0 bases to trimming and J lost 6 bases, with 15 bases between them. The CDR3 loop is CASSLAVQGWAGELFF. In DNA form, the CDR3 reads TGTGCCAGCAGCTTGGCGGTTCAGGGTTGGGCCGGGGAGCTGTTTTTT. Using reference TRBV5-6 and TRBJ2-2 for the parts outside the CDR3, the full variable domain is DAGVTQSPTHLIKTRGQQVTLRCSPKSGHDTVSWYQQALGQGPQFIFQYYEEEERQRGNFPDRFSGHQFPNYSSELNVNALLLGDSALYLCASSLAVQGWAGELFFGEGSRLTVL.

CDR3 coding DNA: TGCAGTGCTAGCCCGGGACAGAGTACGTACTTC. This gives the protein CSASPGQSTYF. The chain carries TRBV20-1 and TRBJ2-7; TRBD1 agrees at 7 bases. CDR3 length equals 11 residues. V lost 3 bases, J lost 12 bases, and 8 bases stayed unmatched. Germline CDR1 and CDR2: DFQATT and SNEGSKA (reference sequence).

The CDR3 reads CASRGDSNNSPLHF. CDR3 DNA sequence: TGTGCCAGCAGGGGGGACAGTAATAATTCACCCCTCCACTTT. V is TRBV6-5 and J is TRBJ1-6, with 7 bases identical to TRBD1. The junction had 4 bases not matched to a gene; V was cut back by 6 bases and J by 5 bases. The germline gives CDR1 MNHEY, CDR2 SVGAGI. The CDR3 consists of 14 residues.

The chain combines TRBV28 with TRBJ2-1; TRBD2 agrees at 15 bases. Germline V gene sequence: CDR1 MDHEN, CDR2 SYDVKM. The CDR3 consists of 17 residues. The V gene end was trimmed by 3 bases and the J gene end by 6 bases; junction bases not matched to a gene: 6. The CDR3 region has the DNA TGTGCCAGCAGTTTCGAAAGGGGACTAGCGGGAGGCAATGAGCAGTTCTTC. Its protein is CASSFERGLAGGNEQFF.